This TCR beta chain was captured by sequencing in a study of blood T cell repertoires in COVID-19. Turning to the study itself: COVID-19 samples collected from the United States, Italy and Spain covered acute and convalescent phases.

The CDR3 sequence is 15 residues long. CDR1 SGHRS and CDR2 YFSETQ come from the germline V gene. Trimming at V came to 4 bases and at J to 2 bases, leaving 5 bases not matched to a gene. Sequencing used immunoSEQ multiplex PCR; TCRdb keeps in-frame clones, though not all of them. The sample records 45,000 to 65,000 clones, approximately 86% being singletons. The J gene is TRBJ2-7, the V gene TRBV5-1, with 11 bases fitting TRBD2. The sequenced material came from peripheral blood. The TCR was taken from a man older than 75 with active COVID-19. In nucleotides, the CDR3 is TGCGCCAGCAGCGCGACTAGCGGGAAGGCCTACGAGCAGTACTTC. Residues: CASSATSGKAYEQYF.